The 24 T cell receptor beta chains below all came from one sample that was sequenced in a study of graft-versus-host responses after intestinal transplantation. What these receptors recognize is not known. Produced via immunoSEQ multiplex PCR; TCRdb's table is partial and in-frame only. The sample records about 36,000 clones, approximately 93% being singletons. Sample: unstimulated CD4+ T cells sorted from spleen or lymph node cells, taken before transplant. These receptors were taken from a human donor who was the organ donor for an intestinal transplant.

The gene calls are TRBV30 and TRBJ1-1, with a possible D match to TRBD1 (6 bases). The CDR3 sequence is 15 residues long. V was clipped by 5 bases and J by 0 bases, with 16 bases between them. The germline gives CDR1 GTSNPN, CDR2 SVGIG (reference sequence). CDR3 in DNA: TGTGCCTGGGTTGGACAGACCCACATGAACACTGAAGCTTTCTTT. This codes for CAWVGQTHMNTEAFF. The entire variable domain, with the rest obtained from reference TRBV30 and TRBJ1-1, is as follows: SQTIHQWPATLVQPVGSPLSLECTVEGTSNPNLYWYRQAAGRGLQLLFYSVGIGQISSEVPQNLSASRPQDRQFILSSKKLLLSDSGFYLCAWVGQTHMNTEAFFGQGTRLTVV.

The chain is built from TRBV4-3 and TRBJ1-4; D gene unclear. CDR1 and CDR2 (germline): LGHNA, YSLEER. This CDR3 region has 16 residues. Between the trimmed V and J ends, which lost 1 base and 0 bases, there was a span of 9 bases. CDR3 sequence reads: CASSQGWWATNEKLFF. The CDR3 coding sequence is TGCGCCAGCAGCCAAGGTTGGTGGGCAACTAATGAAAAACTGTTTTTT.

J is TRBJ1-1 and V is TRBV23-1; D is uncertain. TRBV23-1 is classed as an ORF, of uncertain function. The CDR3 length is 16 residues. Trimming removed 0 bases from V and 1 base from J, with 12 bases in between. In DNA, the CDR3 is TGCGCCAGCAGTCAATCGTCAGGAGAACCGAACACTGAAGCTTTCTTT. Residues: CASSQSSGEPNTEAFF.

The V and J genes are TRBV6-5 and TRBJ2-5; tentatively, D is TRBD2 (6 bases). Germline V gene data show CDR1 as MNHEY and CDR2 as SVGAGI. V lost 4 bases and J 1 base, leaving 10 bases between the germline ends. The CDR3 has 14 amino acids. In DNA, the CDR3 is TGTGCCAGCAGTTCTCGGGAGACCCAAGAGACCCAGTACTTC. This translates into CASSSRETQETQYF.

The genes are TRBV28 and TRBJ2-6; no clear D gene. The V end lost 2 bases, the J end lost 4 bases, and 9 bases lay between the germline ends. Germline V CDR1 and CDR2: MDHEN, SYDVKM. CDR3 length equals 15 residues. The CDR3 protein is CASSLGFGGANVLTF. The CDR3, as DNA: TGTGCCAGCAGTTTAGGTTTCGGGGGGGCCAACGTCCTGACTTTC.

The chain joins TRBV5-3 to TRBJ2-5; the match to TRBD2 covers 8 bases. The end of the DNA is better explained by TRBJ2-7, so the J call may be wrong. TRBV5-3 is assigned to the ORF class and has an uncertain function. This CDR3 comprises 14 residues. As DNA, the CDR3 is TGTGCCAGAAGCTTGGTCCGGGGGGGCTACGAGCAGTACTTC. This codes for CARSLVRGGYEQYF.

V usage is TRBV5-4 and J usage is TRBJ1-2; 12 positions agree with TRBD1. This CDR3 region has 15 residues. Trimming at V came to 4 bases and at J to 12 bases, leaving 13 bases not matched to a gene. Germline V gene data show CDR1 as SGHNT and CDR2 as YYREEE (reference sequence). The chain's CDR3 is CASSPSGTGGGWDTF. The DNA of the CDR3 is TGTGCCAGCAGCCCTTCCGGGACAGGGGGCGGTTGGGACACCTTC. Drawing the rest from reference TRBV5-4 and TRBJ1-2, the complete variable domain is ETGVTQSPTHLIKTRGQQVTLRCSSQSGHNTVSWYQQALGQGPQFIFQYYREEENGRGNFPPRFSGLQFPNYSSELNVNALELDDSALYLCASSPSGTGGGWDTFGSGTRLTVV.

The chain recombines TRBV29-1 with TRBJ1-1; D not certain. Trimming left V 1 base short and J 8 bases short, with 11 bases between. Germline lookup yields CDR1 SQVTM and CDR2 ANQGSEA. The CDR3 has 12 amino acids. The CDR3 nucleotides are TGCAGCGTTGAAGTTTTCGAAGGGGAAGCTTTCTTT. Encoded protein: CSVEVFEGEAFF.

DNA for the CDR3: TGTGCCAGCAGCTTAGCCCGAACGAAAAGGGATACGCAGTATTTT. This codes for CASSLARTKRDTQYF. This sequence joins TRBV7-6 and TRBJ2-3; no clear D gene. The V gene's germline CDR1 is SGHVS and CDR2 FNYEAQ. Trimming took off 0 bases at V and 6 bases at J, with 13 bases between the two ends. CDR3 size: 15 residues.

The chain links TRBV9 to TRBJ1-5; weak D call: TRBD1 (6 bases). The CDR3 is 15 residues long. Germline lookup yields CDR1 SGDLS and CDR2 YYNGEE. Trimming left V 0 bases short and J 7 bases short, with 14 bases between. The CDR3 is CASSVAGAGGQPQHF. Written as DNA, the CDR3 is TGTGCCAGCAGCGTAGCGGGGGCAGGAGGGCAGCCCCAGCATTTT.

The chain couples TRBV19 to TRBJ2-5; D is possibly TRBD1 (6 bases). The germline V gene encodes CDR1 LNHDA and CDR2 SQIVND (reference sequence). V lost 3 bases and J 5 bases, leaving 10 bases between the germline ends. There are 13 residues in the CDR3. CDR3 sequence: CASSIAGVETQYF. The CDR3 region has the DNA TGTGCCAGTAGTATCGCAGGGGTGGAGACCCAGTACTTC.

The chain uses TRBV7-2 and TRBJ2-3; a possible D gene is TRBD2 (8 bases). This CDR3 is 15 amino acids long. The germline CDR1 and CDR2 sequences are SGHTA and FQGNSA. Trimming took 3 bases from V and 3 from J, leaving 13 bases between them. The CDR3 DNA reads TGTGCCAGCAGCTTCGGGAGGGGGCGGACAGATACGCAGTATTTT. Protein product: CASSFGRGRTDTQYF.

CDR3 sequence: CASRTGGIQPQHF. Written as DNA, the CDR3 is TGTGCCAGTCGGACAGGGGGAATTCAGCCCCAGCATTTT. The V call is TRBV19, the J call TRBJ1-5; 10 bases are a match to TRBD1. Unmatched junction bases numbered 4, after V lost 8 bases and J lost 6 bases. Per germline, CDR1 LNHDA and CDR2 SQIVND (reference sequence). The CDR3 length is 13 residues.

The gene calls are TRBV11-2 and TRBJ1-2; D perhaps matches TRBD1 (5 bases). V gave up 1 base and J gave up 7 bases, with 13 bases separating them. There are 14 residues in the CDR3. Germline loops: CDR1 SGHAT, CDR2 FQNNGV. CDR3 nucleotide sequence: TGTGCCAGCAGCTTAGGAGGCCAGGGTGGTGGCTACACCTTC. Amino acid sequence: CASSLGGQGGGYTF.

The chain couples TRBV6-1 to TRBJ2-7; D gene unclear. The CDR3 extends over 13 amino acids. The V gene's germline CDR1 is MNHNS and CDR2 SASEGT. V lost 3 bases, J lost 3 bases, and 9 bases lay in between. The CDR3 loop is CASSDFGDYEQYF. In nucleotides, the CDR3 is TGTGCCAGCAGTGATTTTGGGGACTACGAGCAGTACTTC.

This clone has only one observation. This sequence joins TRBV18 and TRBJ2-5; D perhaps matches TRBD2 (5 bases). CDR1 and CDR2 (germline): KGHSH, LQKENI. The V gene lost 3 bases and the J gene lost 4 bases, with 6 bases spanning the gap. The CDR3 runs 12 residues. In nucleotides, the CDR3 is TGTGCCAGCTCACCCCGGGGAGAGACCCAGTACTTC. Translating it yields CASSPRGETQYF.

The gene calls are TRBV5-1 and TRBJ2-5, with D uncertain. V shed 0 bases and J shed 5 bases, with 5 bases lying between them. The CDR3 runs 12 residues. Germline CDR1 SGHRS, CDR2 YFSETQ. The CDR3 DNA sequence: TGCGCCAGCAGCTTGGCCGGGGAGACCCAGTACTTC. This gives the protein CASSLAGETQYF.

This clone was found a few times. The genes are TRBV5-4 and TRBJ1-3; unclear D gene. Deletions cut 4 bases from V and 0 bases from J, with 8 bases between. Per the germline V gene, CDR1 is SGHNT and CDR2 is YYREEE (reference sequence). The CDR3 has 14 residues. Here the CDR3 DNA reads TGTGCCAGCAGCCGCGAGCCCTCTGGAAACACCATATATTTT. Encoded protein: CASSREPSGNTIYF.

This rearrangement joins TRBV7-9 to TRBJ1-2, with unresolved D. This CDR3 is built from 14 residues. Germline V lookup: CDR1 SEHNR, CDR2 FQNEAQ (reference sequence). Trimming took off 5 bases at V and 4 bases at J, with 14 bases between the two ends. CDR3 residues: CASSRLGSIYGYTF. The CDR3 DNA reads as TGTGCCAGCAGCCGACTCGGGAGTATCTATGGCTACACCTTC.

The J gene is TRBJ2-2, the V gene TRBV19; D could derive from TRBD1 or TRBD2 (7 bases each). CDR1 and CDR2 from the germline V gene are LNHDA and SQIVND (reference sequence). This CDR3 comprises 14 residues. The V and J ends lost 4 bases and 4 bases respectively, with 10 bases between them. As DNA, the CDR3 is TGTGCCAGTAGTACAGGGGGGGGCACCGGGGAGCTGTTTTTT. This sequence encodes CASSTGGGTGELFF.

The rearrangement links TRBV5-1 to TRBJ1-1, with D unresolved. CDR1 is SGHRS and CDR2 is YFSETQ in the germline V gene. CDR3 size: 14 residues. The V and J ends lost 3 bases and 2 bases respectively, with 11 bases between them. The chain's CDR3 is CASSWTVGNTEAFF. In nucleotides, the CDR3 is TGCGCCAGCAGCTGGACTGTGGGCAACACTGAAGCTTTCTTT.

This chain uses TRBV7-9 with TRBJ2-5; 8 bases agree with TRBD2. This CDR3 spans 15 amino acids. Germline CDR1 and CDR2: SEHNR and FQNEAQ (reference sequence). V trimming: 3 bases; J trimming: 2 bases; junction bases outside the gene matches: 5. The CDR3 sequence: CASSFPSGGQETQYF. CDR3 coding DNA: TGTGCCAGCAGCTTTCCAAGCGGGGGACAAGAGACCCAGTACTTC.

The chain recombines TRBV7-2 with TRBJ1-5; 7 bases are a match to TRBD1. V lost 1 base, J lost 6 bases, and 6 bases stayed unmatched. The CDR3 length is 15 residues. Germline CDR1 SGHTA, CDR2 FQGNSA. The CDR3 coding sequence is TGTGCCAGCAGCTTAGACAGGGGTAAAGGTCAGCCCCAGCATTTT. This gives the protein CASSLDRGKGQPQHF.

This clone was observed once. The CDR3 protein is CASSLLYRGGPYEQYF. The CDR3 nucleotides read TGTGCCAGCAGTTTATTGTACAGGGGAGGACCCTACGAGCAGTACTTC. The V call is TRBV6-5, the J call TRBJ2-7; the D gene is possibly TRBD1 (7 bases). The germline V gene encodes CDR1 MNHEY and CDR2 SVGAGI. V lost 4 bases and J lost 2, with 18 bases in between. This CDR3 comprises 16 residues.